This T cell receptor beta chain was sequenced for a study of blood T cell repertoires in COVID-19. Study context: Samples of COVID-19 (acute and convalescent) were obtained from the United States, Italy and Spain. In each case, the material was cDNA or gDNA derived from T cells, B-cell-depleted T cells, or PBMCs.

Methods used by the authors: The authors estimated nucleated cell counts from reference gene primer amplification. Measured with immunoSEQ multiplex PCR; TCRdb has only the in-frame clones, and not every one. V, J and clone size reflect that table, while D and trimming were determined from the DNA. The table lists 150,000 to 200,000 clones, around 80% of them singletons, with approximately 3% in the top ten. Germline-derived CDR1 and CDR2 are SGHTA and FQGNSA. V lost 5 bases to trimming and J lost 0 bases, with 11 bases between them. This CDR3 is 15 amino acids long. The receptor comes from a woman older than 75 with active or convalescent COVID-19. Material for sequencing was peripheral blood. The chain couples TRBV7-2 to TRBJ2-1, with D possibly TRBD1 on 6 matching bases. The CDR3 here is CASSPDRSSYNEQFF. The CDR3 DNA reads TGTGCCAGCAGCCCAGACAGGAGCTCCTACAATGAGCAGTTCTTC.